A selection of T cell receptor beta chains follows, all from one sample in a study of CD4 T cells in relation to SARS-CoV-2 and coronaviruses. These receptors lack a known antigen. Assay: immunoSEQ multiplex PCR; the TCRdb copy retains only in-frame clones and omits some. The repertoire holds around 40,000 clones, with 75% to 90% as singletons. Sequencing used naive CD4+ T cells from PBMCs, cultured in vitro. These receptors came from an adult with COVID-19. Each CDR3 is given with its conserved first and last residue. A D gene is named only where the DNA matches it firmly. A row's size may be missing; if present it is once, few, many or a size class.

cdr3_length,d_call,j_call,clone_size,v_call,cdr3_aa,cdr3_nt
13,.,TRBJ1-5,.,TRBV4-2,CASSQFLNQPQHF,TGTGCCAGCAGCCAATTCCTTAATCAGCCCCAGCATTTT
15,TRBD1,TRBJ1-5,.,TRBV19,CASSMDRDSNQPQHF,TGTGCCAGTAGTATGGACAGGGATAGCAATCAGCCCCAGCATTTT
14,TRBD1,TRBJ1-2,few,TRBV5-5,CASSNPGQARGYTF,TGTGCCAGCAGCAACCCCGGACAGGCGCGAGGCTACACCTTC
14,TRBD1,TRBJ1-1,.,TRBV27,CASSFYRGGTEAFF,TGTGCCAGCAGTTTCTACAGGGGAGGGACTGAAGCTTTCTTT
14,TRBD2,TRBJ2-1,.,TRBV7-8,CASRGLAGPNEQFF,TGTGCCAGCAGGGGACTAGCGGGACCCAATGAGCAGTTCTTC
15,.,TRBJ2-7,.,TRBV6-6,CASSPGQLISYEQYF,TGTGCCAGCAGCCCGGGACAATTGATCTCCTACGAGCAGTACTTC
15,.,TRBJ1-3,.,TRBV29-1,CSVEKIGSSGNTIYF,TGCAGCGTTGAAAAGATAGGGAGCTCTGGAAACACCATATATTTT
15,.,TRBJ2-1,.,TRBV15,CATSREDTTYNEQFF,TGTGCCACCAGCAGAGAAGACACTACCTACAATGAGCAGTTCTTC
15,TRBD2,TRBJ2-3,.,TRBV10-3,CAISESTSGSDTQYF,TGTGCCATCAGTGAGTCGACTAGCGGGTCGGATACGCAGTATTTT
17,.,TRBJ2-3,.,TRBV5-6,CASSLLRVIEGTDTQYF,TGTGCCAGCAGCTTGCTCAGGGTAATCGAAGGCACAGATACGCAGTATTTT
15,.,TRBJ1-5,.,TRBV18,CASSPRTDRNQPQHF,TGTGCCAGCTCTCCCCGGACGGATCGCAATCAGCCCCAGCATTTT
12,.,TRBJ2-7,once,TRBV6-5,CASSYSGGEQYF,TGTGCCAGCAGTTACTCCGGGGGCGAGCAGTACTTC
15,TRBD1,TRBJ1-2,.,TRBV6-5,CASSSPGQAEYGYTF,TGTGCCAGCAGTTCCCCCGGACAGGCGGAGTATGGCTACACCTTC
15,.,TRBJ1-3,.,TRBV3-1/TRBV3-2,CASSQELNSGNTIYF,TGTGCCAGCAGCCAAGAGCTGAACTCTGGAAACACCATATATTTT
17,.,TRBJ2-3,.,TRBV4-2,CASSQVGVGRDVDTQYF,TGTGCCAGCAGCCAAGTCGGGGTTGGTCGGGACGTAGATACGCAGTATTTT
13,.,TRBJ2-7,.,TRBV29-1,CSVEVPTEYEQYF,TGCAGCGTTGAAGTACCTACCGAGTACGAGCAGTACTTC
12,TRBD1,TRBJ2-4,.,TRBV10-3,CAISGDRELQYF,TGTGCCATCAGTGGTGACAGGGAACTTCAGTACTTC
14,.,TRBJ1-3,.,TRBV7-9,CASSYAVSGNTIYF,TGTGCCAGCAGCTATGCGGTCTCTGGAAACACCATATATTTT
14,.,TRBJ2-3,.,TRBV6-4,CASSEGQGTDTQYF,TGTGCCAGCAGTGAAGGCCAAGGCACAGATACGCAGTATTTT
15,TRBD2,TRBJ2-7,.,TRBV10-1,CASSIGTSGPYEQYF,TGCGCCAGCAGTATCGGGACTAGCGGGCCCTACGAGCAGTACTTC
17,.,TRBJ2-5,.,TRBV14,CASSHRTVRRSQETQYF,TGTGCCAGCAGCCATAGGACAGTCCGGAGGAGTCAAGAGACCCAGTACTTC
14,TRBD2,TRBJ2-7,.,TRBV4-1,CASRRTSGSEEQYF,TGCGCCAGCCGCCGCACTAGCGGTTCAGAAGAGCAGTACTTC
16,.,TRBJ2-4,.,TRBV7-9,CASSLGFDRAKNIQYF,TGTGCCAGCAGCTTAGGTTTCGACCGAGCCAAAAACATTCAGTACTTC
20,TRBD2,TRBJ2-1,.,TRBV2,CASRLPLGIRGTSGYNEQFF,TGTGCCAGCAGACTCCCTCTGGGGATAAGGGGGACTAGCGGATACAATGAGCAGTTCTTC
14,.,TRBJ2-3,.,TRBV6-2/TRBV6-3,CASSYGVPPDTQYF,TGTGCCAGCAGTTACGGAGTGCCCCCAGATACGCAGTATTTT
16,.,TRBJ2-3,.,TRBV24-1,CATSDSFSIGTDTQYF,TGTGCCACCAGTGATTCCTTTAGCATCGGCACAGATACGCAGTATTTT
15,TRBD1,TRBJ1-5,few,TRBV7-8,CASSTDGTGGQPQHF,TGTGCCAGCAGCACCGACGGGACAGGGGGCCAGCCCCAGCATTTT
14,.,TRBJ2-1,.,TRBV5-6,CASTPLSKYNEQFF,TGTGCCAGCACCCCTTTAAGCAAATACAATGAGCAGTTCTTC
14,.,TRBJ2-7,once,TRBV4-1,CASSQVRSSYEQYF,TGCGCCAGCAGCCAAGTCCGGTCCTCCTACGAGCAGTACTTC
14,TRBD1,TRBJ1-5,.,TRBV6-5,CASTQGQGNQPQHF,TGTGCCAGCACCCAAGGACAGGGGAATCAGCCCCAGCATTTT
18,TRBD2,TRBJ2-1,.,TRBV3-1/TRBV3-2,CASSQERASGRGYNEQFF,TGTGCCAGCAGCCAAGAAAGGGCTAGCGGGAGGGGTTACAATGAGCAGTTCTTC